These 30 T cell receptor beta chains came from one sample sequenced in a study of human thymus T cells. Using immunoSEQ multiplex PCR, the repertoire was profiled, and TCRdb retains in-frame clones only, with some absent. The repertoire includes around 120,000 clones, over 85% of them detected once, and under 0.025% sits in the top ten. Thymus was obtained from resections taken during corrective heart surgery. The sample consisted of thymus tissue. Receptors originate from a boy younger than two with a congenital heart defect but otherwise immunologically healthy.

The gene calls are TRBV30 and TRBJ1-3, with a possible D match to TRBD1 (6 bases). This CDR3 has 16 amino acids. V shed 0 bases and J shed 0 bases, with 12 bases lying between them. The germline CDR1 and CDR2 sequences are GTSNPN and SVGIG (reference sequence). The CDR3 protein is CAWSVSRTVSGNTIYF. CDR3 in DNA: TGTGCCTGGAGTGTTTCGAGGACAGTCTCTGGAAACACCATATATTTT. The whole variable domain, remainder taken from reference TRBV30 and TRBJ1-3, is SQTIHQWPATLVQPVGSPLSLECTVEGTSNPNLYWYRQAAGRGLQLLFYSVGIGQISSEVPQNLSASRPQDRQFILSSKKLLLSDSGFYLCAWSVSRTVSGNTIYFGEGSWLTVV.

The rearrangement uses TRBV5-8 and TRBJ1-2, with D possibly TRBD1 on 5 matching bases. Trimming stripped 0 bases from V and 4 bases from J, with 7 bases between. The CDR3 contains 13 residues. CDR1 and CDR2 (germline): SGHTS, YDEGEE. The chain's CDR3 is CASSLAGSYGYTF. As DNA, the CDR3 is TGTGCCAGCAGCTTGGCAGGGAGCTATGGCTACACCTTC.

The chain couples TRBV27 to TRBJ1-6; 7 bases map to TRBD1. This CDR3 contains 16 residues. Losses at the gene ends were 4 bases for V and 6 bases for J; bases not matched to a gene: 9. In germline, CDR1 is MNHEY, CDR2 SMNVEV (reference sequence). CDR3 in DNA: TGTGCCAGCAGTTCCCAAGGCAGGGGGGGTAATTCACCCCTCCACTTT. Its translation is CASSSQGRGGNSPLHF.

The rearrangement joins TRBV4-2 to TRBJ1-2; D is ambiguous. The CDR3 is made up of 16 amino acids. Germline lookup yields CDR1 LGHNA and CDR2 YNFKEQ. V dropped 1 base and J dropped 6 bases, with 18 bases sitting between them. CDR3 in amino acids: CASSQGEGLGLDGYTF. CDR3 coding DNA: TGTGCCAGCAGCCAAGGTGAGGGCCTGGGTCTGGATGGCTACACCTTC.

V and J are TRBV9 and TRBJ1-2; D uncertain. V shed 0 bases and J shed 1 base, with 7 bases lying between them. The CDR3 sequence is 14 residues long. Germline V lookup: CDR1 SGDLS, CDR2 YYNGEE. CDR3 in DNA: TGTGCCAGCAGCGTAGGTGTCAGTAACTATGGCTACACCTTC. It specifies CASSVGVSNYGYTF.

The CDR3 region is CASSVGRDQETQYF. In DNA form, the CDR3 reads TGTGCCAGCAGCGTCGGGCGGGACCAAGAGACCCAGTACTTC. The rearrangement links TRBV9 to TRBJ2-5, with D possibly TRBD2 on 5 matching bases. This CDR3 has 14 amino acids. CDR1 SGDLS and CDR2 YYNGEE come from the germline V gene. V lost 2 bases to trimming and J lost 0 bases, with 8 bases between them. Based on the CDR3 plus reference TRBV9 and TRBJ2-5, the full variable domain is DSGVTQTPKHLITATGQRVTLRCSPRSGDLSVYWYQQSLDQGLQFLIQYYNGEERAKGNILERFSAQQFPDLHSELNLSSLELGDSALYFCASSVGRDQETQYFGPGTRLLVL.

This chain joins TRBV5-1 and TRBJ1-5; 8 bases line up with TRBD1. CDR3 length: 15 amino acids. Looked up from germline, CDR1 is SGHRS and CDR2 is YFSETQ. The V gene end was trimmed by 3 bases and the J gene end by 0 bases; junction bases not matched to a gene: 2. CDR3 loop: CASSWTGSSNQPQHF. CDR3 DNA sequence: TGCGCCAGCAGCTGGACAGGGTCTAGCAATCAGCCCCAGCATTTT.

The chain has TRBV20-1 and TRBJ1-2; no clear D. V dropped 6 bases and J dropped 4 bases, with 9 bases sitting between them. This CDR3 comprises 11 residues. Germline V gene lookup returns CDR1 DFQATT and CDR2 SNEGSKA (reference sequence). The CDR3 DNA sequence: TGCAGTGCCAGCAGCAGCTATGGCTACACCTTC. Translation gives CSASSSYGYTF.

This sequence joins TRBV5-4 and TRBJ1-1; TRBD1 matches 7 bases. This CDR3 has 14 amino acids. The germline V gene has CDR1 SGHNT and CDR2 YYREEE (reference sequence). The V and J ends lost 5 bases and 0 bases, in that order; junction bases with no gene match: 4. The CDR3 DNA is TGTGCCAGCAGTCAGGACAGGATGAACACTGAAGCTTTCTTT. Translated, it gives CASSQDRMNTEAFF.

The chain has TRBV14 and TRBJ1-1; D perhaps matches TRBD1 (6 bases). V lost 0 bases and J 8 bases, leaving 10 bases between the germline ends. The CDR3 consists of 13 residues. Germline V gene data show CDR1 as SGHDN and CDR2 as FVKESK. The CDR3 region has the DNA TGTGCCAGCAGCCAAGACCGGCAGGGGGAAGCTTTCTTT. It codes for CASSQDRQGEAFF.

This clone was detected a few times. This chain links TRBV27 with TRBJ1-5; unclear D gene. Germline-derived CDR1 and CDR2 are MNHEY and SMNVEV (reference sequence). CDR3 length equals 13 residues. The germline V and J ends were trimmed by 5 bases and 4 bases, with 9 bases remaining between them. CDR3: CASSPQVNQPQHF. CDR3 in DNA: TGTGCCAGCAGTCCTCAGGTAAATCAGCCCCAGCATTTT.

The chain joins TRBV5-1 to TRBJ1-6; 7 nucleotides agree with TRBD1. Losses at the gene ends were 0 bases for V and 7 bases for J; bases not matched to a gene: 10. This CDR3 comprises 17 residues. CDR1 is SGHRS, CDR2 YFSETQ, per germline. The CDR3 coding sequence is TGCGCCAGCAGCTTGGGGGTGGCGGGACAGCTAAATTCACCCCTCCACTTT. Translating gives CASSLGVAGQLNSPLHF.

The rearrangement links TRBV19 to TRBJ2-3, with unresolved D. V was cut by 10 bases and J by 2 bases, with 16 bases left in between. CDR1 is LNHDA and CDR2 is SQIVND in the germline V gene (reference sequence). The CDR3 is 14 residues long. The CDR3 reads CATQTQQSTDTQYF. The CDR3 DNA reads TGTGCCACCCAGACCCAACAGTCCACAGATACGCAGTATTTT.

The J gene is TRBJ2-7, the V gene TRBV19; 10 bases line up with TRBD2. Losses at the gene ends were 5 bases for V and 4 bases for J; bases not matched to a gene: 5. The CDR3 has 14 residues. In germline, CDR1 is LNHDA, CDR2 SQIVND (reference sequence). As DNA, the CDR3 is TGTGCCAGTAGTCCATATAGCGGGAGGTACGAGCAGTACTTC. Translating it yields CASSPYSGRYEQYF. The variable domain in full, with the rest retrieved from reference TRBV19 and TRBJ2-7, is DGGITQSPKYLFRKEGQNVTLSCEQNLNHDAMYWYRQDPGQGLRLIYYSQIVNDFQKGDIAEGYSVSREKKESFPLTVTSAQKNPTAFYLCASSPYSGRYEQYFGPGTRLTVT.

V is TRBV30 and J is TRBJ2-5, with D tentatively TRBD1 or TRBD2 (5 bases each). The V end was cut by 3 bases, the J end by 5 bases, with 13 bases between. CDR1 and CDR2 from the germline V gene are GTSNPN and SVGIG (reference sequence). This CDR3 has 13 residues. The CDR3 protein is CAWRGVPLETQYF. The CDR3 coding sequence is TGTGCCTGGAGGGGGGTCCCGTTGGAGACCCAGTACTTC.

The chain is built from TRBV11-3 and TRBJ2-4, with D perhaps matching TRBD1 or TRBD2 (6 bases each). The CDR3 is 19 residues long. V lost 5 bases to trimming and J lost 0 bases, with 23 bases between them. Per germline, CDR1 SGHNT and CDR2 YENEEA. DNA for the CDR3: TGTGCCAGCAGCCCGTCTCTCGGGGGCGCCGAGCCAGCCAAAAACATTCAGTACTTC. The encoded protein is CASSPSLGGAEPAKNIQYF.

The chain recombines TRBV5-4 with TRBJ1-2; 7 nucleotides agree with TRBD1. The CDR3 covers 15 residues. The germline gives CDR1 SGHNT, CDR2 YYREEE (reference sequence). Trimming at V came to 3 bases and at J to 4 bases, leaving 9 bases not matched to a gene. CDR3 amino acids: CASSSNRGPAYGYTF. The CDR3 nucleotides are TGTGCCAGCAGCTCCAACAGGGGCCCGGCCTATGGCTACACCTTC.

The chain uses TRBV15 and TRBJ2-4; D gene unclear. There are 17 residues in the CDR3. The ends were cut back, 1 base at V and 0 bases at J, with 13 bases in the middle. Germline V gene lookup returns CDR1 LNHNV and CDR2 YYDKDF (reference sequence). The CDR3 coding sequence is TGTGCCACCAGCAGAGTCCCAGATACCCTAGCCAAAAACATTCAGTACTTC. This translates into CATSRVPDTLAKNIQYF.

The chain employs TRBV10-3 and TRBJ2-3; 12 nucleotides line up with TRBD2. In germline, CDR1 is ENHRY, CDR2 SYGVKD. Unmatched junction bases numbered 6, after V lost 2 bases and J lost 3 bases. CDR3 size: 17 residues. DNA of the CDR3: TGTGCCATCAGTGAGCCGCCCCTAGCGGGGGGGACAGATACGCAGTATTTT. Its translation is CAISEPPLAGGTDTQYF.

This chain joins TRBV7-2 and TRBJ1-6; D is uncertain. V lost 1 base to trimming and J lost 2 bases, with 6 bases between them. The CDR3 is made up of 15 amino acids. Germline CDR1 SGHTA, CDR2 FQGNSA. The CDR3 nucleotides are TGTGCCAGCAGCTTAGAAGGACCCTATAATTCACCCCTCCACTTT. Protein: CASSLEGPYNSPLHF.

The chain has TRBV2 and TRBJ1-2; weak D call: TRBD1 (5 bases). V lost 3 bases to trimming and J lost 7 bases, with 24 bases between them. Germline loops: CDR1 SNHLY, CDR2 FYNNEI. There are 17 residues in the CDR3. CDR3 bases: TGTGCCAGCAGTGAGGGACGGAGCCCCCATTGGTCGTGTGGCTACACCTTC. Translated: CASSEGRSPHWSCGYTF.

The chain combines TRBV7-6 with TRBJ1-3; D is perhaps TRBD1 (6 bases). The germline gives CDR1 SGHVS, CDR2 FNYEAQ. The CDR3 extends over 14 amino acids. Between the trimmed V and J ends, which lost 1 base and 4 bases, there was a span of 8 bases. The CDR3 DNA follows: TGTGCCAGCAGCTTAGGTACAGGGGGAAACACCATATATTTT. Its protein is CASSLGTGGNTIYF. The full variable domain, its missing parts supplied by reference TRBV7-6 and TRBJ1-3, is GAGVSQSPRYKVTKRGQDVALRCDPISGHVSLYWYRQALGQGPEFLTYFNYEAQQDKSGLPNDRFSAERPEGSISTLTIQRTEQRDSAMYRCASSLGTGGNTIYFGEGSWLTVV.

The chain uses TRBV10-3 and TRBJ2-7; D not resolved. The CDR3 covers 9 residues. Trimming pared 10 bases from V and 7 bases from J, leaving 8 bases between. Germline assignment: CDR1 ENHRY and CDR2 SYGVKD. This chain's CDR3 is CARMNEQYF. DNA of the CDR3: TGTGCCAGGATGAATGAGCAGTACTTC.

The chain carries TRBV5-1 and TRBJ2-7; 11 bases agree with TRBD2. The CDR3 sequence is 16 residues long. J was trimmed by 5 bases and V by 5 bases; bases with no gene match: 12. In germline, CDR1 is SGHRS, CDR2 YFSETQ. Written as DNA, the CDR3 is TGCGCCAGCAGTCCCCTTTGGGTAGCGGGGGGGAACGAGCAGTACTTC. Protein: CASSPLWVAGGNEQYF. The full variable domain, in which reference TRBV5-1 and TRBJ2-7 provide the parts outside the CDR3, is KAGVTQTPRYLIKTRGQQVTLSCSPISGHRSVSWYQQTPGQGLQFLFEYFSETQRNKGNFPGRFSGRQFSNSRSEMNVSTLELGDSALYLCASSPLWVAGGNEQYFGPGTRLTVT.

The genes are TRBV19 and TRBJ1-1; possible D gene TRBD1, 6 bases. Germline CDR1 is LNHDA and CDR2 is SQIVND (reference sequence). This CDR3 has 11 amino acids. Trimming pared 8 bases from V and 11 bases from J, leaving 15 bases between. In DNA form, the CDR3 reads TGTGCCAGTTACAACAGGGTTCGCGCTTTCTTT. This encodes CASYNRVRAFF.

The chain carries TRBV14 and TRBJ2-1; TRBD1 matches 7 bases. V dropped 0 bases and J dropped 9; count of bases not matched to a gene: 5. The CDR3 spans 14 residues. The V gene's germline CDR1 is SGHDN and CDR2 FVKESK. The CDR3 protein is CASSQERTGGEQFF. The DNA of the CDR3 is TGTGCCAGCAGCCAAGAAAGGACAGGAGGTGAGCAGTTCTTC.

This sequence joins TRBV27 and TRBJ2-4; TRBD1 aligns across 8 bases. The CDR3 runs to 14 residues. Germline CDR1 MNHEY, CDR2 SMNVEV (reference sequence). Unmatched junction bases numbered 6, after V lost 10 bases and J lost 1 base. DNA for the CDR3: TGTGCCACCCCGGACAGGGAGGCCAAAAACATTCAGTACTTC. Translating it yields CATPDREAKNIQYF.

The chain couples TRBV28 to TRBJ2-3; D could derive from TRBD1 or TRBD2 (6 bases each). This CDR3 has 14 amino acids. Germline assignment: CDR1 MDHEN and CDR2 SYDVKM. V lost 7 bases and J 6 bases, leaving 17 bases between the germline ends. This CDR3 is CASKGGSYWDTQYF. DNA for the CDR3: TGTGCCAGCAAGGGGGGATCCTATTGGGATACGCAGTATTTT.

CDR3 region: CASLGSGGGETQYF. CDR3 nucleotides: TGTGCCAGCTTGGGTAGCGGGGGAGGAGAGACCCAGTACTTC. V usage is TRBV2 and J usage is TRBJ2-5; TRBD2 aligns across 9 bases. J gave up 4 bases and V 8 bases, and 8 bases lay outside the gene matches. The CDR3 is made up of 14 amino acids. CDR1 is SNHLY, CDR2 FYNNEI, per germline.

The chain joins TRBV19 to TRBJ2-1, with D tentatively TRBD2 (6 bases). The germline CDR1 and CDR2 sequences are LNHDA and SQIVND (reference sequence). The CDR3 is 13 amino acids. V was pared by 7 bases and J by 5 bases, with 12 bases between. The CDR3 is CASTEGRNNEQFF. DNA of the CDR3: TGTGCCAGTACGGAGGGTCGAAACAATGAGCAGTTCTTC.